Below are 15 T cell receptor beta chains sequenced from a single sample in a study of T cell responses to AZD1222 COVID-19 vaccine. Here immunoSEQ multiplex PCR was the method, and the copy in TCRdb shows in-frame clones only, minus some. The sample holds 60,000 to 70,000 clones; about 85% are singletons and the top ten take roughly 19%. The source material was peripheral blood, sampled on day 0 of AZD1222 vaccination. These receptor sequences come from an adult in good health.

The chain is built from TRBV28 and TRBJ1-6, with TRBD1 matching over 9 bases. The V gene end was trimmed by 6 bases and the J gene end by 8 bases; junction bases not matched to a gene: 8. The CDR3 length is 15 residues. Per germline, CDR1 MDHEN and CDR2 SYDVKM. This chain's CDR3 is CASRPQGALDSPLHF. The CDR3 nucleotides are TGTGCCAGCAGGCCACAGGGGGCGCTTGATTCACCCCTCCACTTT.

This chain joins TRBV2 and TRBJ1-1; D is unresolved. Trimming took off 2 bases at V and 7 bases at J, with 8 bases between the two ends. Germline values: CDR1 SNHLY, CDR2 FYNNEI. The CDR3 runs to 12 residues. Here the CDR3 reads CASSEMGIEAFF. In DNA, the CDR3 is TGTGCCAGCAGTGAAATGGGGATTGAAGCTTTCTTT. Drawing the rest from reference TRBV2 and TRBJ1-1, the complete variable domain is EPEVTQTPSHQVTQMGQEVILRCVPISNHLYFYWYRQILGQKVEFLVSFYNNEISEKSEIFDDQFSVERPDGSNFTLKIRSTKLEDSAMYFCASSEMGIEAFFGQGTRLTVV.

The chain combines TRBV12-3 or TRBV12-4 with TRBJ1-5; D is perhaps TRBD1 (5 bases). Between the trimmed V and J ends, which lost 2 bases and 6 bases, there was a span of 8 bases. The CDR3 runs to 13 residues. CDR3: CASSLRGIQPQHF. In DNA form, the CDR3 reads TGTGCCAGCAGTTTACGGGGGATTCAGCCCCAGCATTTT.

CDR3 nucleotide sequence: TGTGCCAGCGGGCGGGCAGTTGATGGGGAGACCCAGTACTTC. This sequence encodes CASGRAVDGETQYF. The chain employs TRBV3-1 (or the pseudogene TRBV3-2) and TRBJ2-5, with D tentatively TRBD2 (5 bases). This CDR3 spans 14 amino acids. The ends were cut back, 8 bases at V and 5 bases at J, with 18 bases in the middle. Germline CDR1 is LGHDT and CDR2 is YNNKEL (reference sequence).

This clone was seen only once. The chain carries TRBV19 and TRBJ1-2, with D maybe TRBD1 (6 bases). Germline V gene lookup returns CDR1 LNHDA and CDR2 SQIVND (reference sequence). The CDR3 is 13 residues long. CDR3 sequence (DNA): TGTGCGACTACCAGGGGACTTAACTATGGCTACACCTTC. Translating gives CATTRGLNYGYTF. Full variable domain (missing parts from reference TRBV19 and TRBJ1-2): DGGITQSPKYLFRKEGQNVTLSCEQNLNHDAMYWYRQDPGQGLRLIYYSQIVNDFQKGDIAEGYSVSREKKESFPLTVTSAQKNPTAFYLCATTRGLNYGYTFGSGTRLTVV.

This sequence joins TRBV4-1 and TRBJ1-2, with TRBD1 as a possible D gene (6 bases). Trimming cost V 3 bases and J 5 bases, with 25 bases left between them. The CDR3 is 18 amino acids. Per germline, CDR1 MGHRA and CDR2 YSYEKL. CDR3 sequence: CASSHDPTKQGGRYGYTF. CDR3 bases: TGCGCCAGCAGCCACGACCCGACCAAACAGGGTGGGAGATATGGCTACACCTTC.

The V gene is TRBV7-2, the J gene TRBJ1-4, with D possibly being TRBD1 (5 bases). Per the germline V gene, CDR1 is SGHTA and CDR2 is FQGNSA. The CDR3 contains 13 residues. With 1 base removed from V and 7 bases from J, the gap between germline ends came to 7 bases. In nucleotides, the CDR3 is TGTGCCAGCAGCTTAGTAGGGACTGAAAAACTGTTTTTT. This encodes CASSLVGTEKLFF.

This clone was observed a handful of times. The rearrangement links TRBV4-2 to TRBJ1-6; D is uncertain. This CDR3 is built from 14 residues. The germline V gene encodes CDR1 LGHNA and CDR2 YNFKEQ. Trimming cost V 0 bases and J 8 bases, with 8 bases left between them. The CDR3 spells CASSQDQVDSPLHF. As DNA, the CDR3 is TGTGCCAGCAGCCAAGATCAGGTCGATTCACCCCTCCACTTT.

The rearrangement links TRBV14 to TRBJ1-5; 8 nucleotides agree with TRBD1. V gave up 1 base and J gave up 7 bases; unmatched junction bases: 9. Germline V lookup: CDR1 SGHDN, CDR2 FVKESK. The CDR3 is 16 amino acids. DNA of the CDR3: TGTGCCAGCAGCCAAGTACCCAGGGGGCCCGAACAGCCCCAGCATTTT. This gives the protein CASSQVPRGPEQPQHF.

Only one count was recorded for this clone. This chain uses TRBV6-5 with TRBJ1-4, with D perhaps TRBD1 (5 bases). Trimming shortened V by 10 bases and J by 5 bases, and 17 bases separated the two germline ends. Germline CDR1 MNHEY, CDR2 SVGAGI. This CDR3 has 14 amino acids. The DNA of the CDR3 is TGTGCCACCGGGATTGACAGCTGGAATGAAAAACTGTTTTTT. It translates to CATGIDSWNEKLFF.

The genes are TRBV19 and TRBJ2-3; D not resolved. Germline lookup yields CDR1 LNHDA and CDR2 SQIVND (reference sequence). Trimming stripped 8 bases from V and 2 bases from J, with 14 bases between. The CDR3 totals 14 residues. The CDR3 sequence is CASSLGRSTDTQYF. CDR3 bases: TGTGCCAGTTCCCTAGGGCGCTCCACAGATACGCAGTATTTT.

This clone was counted a few times. The chain is built from TRBV3-1 (or the pseudogene TRBV3-2) and TRBJ1-4; D ambiguous. Trimming took off 3 bases at V and 0 bases at J, with 8 bases between the two ends. Germline V lookup: CDR1 LGHDT, CDR2 YNNKEL (reference sequence). The CDR3 runs to 15 residues. CDR3 residues: CASSQGRATNEKLFF. The CDR3 nucleotides read TGTGCCAGCAGCCAGGGCAGAGCAACTAATGAAAAACTGTTTTTT.

The sample holds one count of this clone. This sequence joins TRBV3-1 (or the pseudogene TRBV3-2) and TRBJ1-5, with TRBD1 matching over 8 bases. The CDR3 length is 17 residues. V lost 1 base and J lost 4; bases outside the gene matches: 9. Germline V gives CDR1 LGHDT, CDR2 YNNKEL (reference sequence). CDR3 residues: CASSQARQGIGNQPQHF. The CDR3 DNA reads TGTGCCAGCAGCCAAGCCCGACAGGGGATAGGAAATCAGCCCCAGCATTTT.

The chain recombines TRBV9 with TRBJ2-3, with D maybe TRBD1 (5 bases). The V end lost 0 bases, the J end lost 0 bases, and 11 bases lay between the germline ends. The CDR3 consists of 16 residues. Looked up from germline, CDR1 is SGDLS and CDR2 is YYNGEE. CDR3 bases: TGTGCCAGCAGCGTAGGTGGCAGGGTAAGCACAGATACGCAGTATTTT. Translation: CASSVGGRVSTDTQYF.

The CDR3 sequence is CASSFYEQYF. In nucleotides, the CDR3 is TGCGCCAGCAGCTTCTACGAGCAGTACTTC. The V and J genes are TRBV5-1 and TRBJ2-7; D gene uncertain. This CDR3 comprises 10 residues. The V end was cut by 2 bases, the J end by 3 bases, with 0 bases between. Germline assignment: CDR1 SGHRS and CDR2 YFSETQ. Full variable domain (remainder filled in from reference TRBV5-1 and TRBJ2-7): KAGVTQTPRYLIKTRGQQVTLSCSPISGHRSVSWYQQTPGQGLQFLFEYFSETQRNKGNFPGRFSGRQFSNSRSEMNVSTLELGDSALYLCASSFYEQYFGPGTRLTVT.